The 20 T cell receptor beta chains below all came from one sample that was sequenced in a study of blood T cell repertoires in COVID-19. Assay: immunoSEQ multiplex PCR; the TCRdb copy retains only in-frame clones and omits some. The profile shows approximately 250,000 clones, about nine tenths of them singletons. The specimen sequenced was PBMCs or T cells enriched from blood (not recorded which). These receptors were taken from a woman between 40 and 50 years old with acute COVID-19.

In regard to this clone: This CDR3 is also generated by other DNA sequences in the sample. The chain joins TRBV7-2 to TRBJ2-1; D is possibly TRBD1 (5 bases). Germline CDR1 SGHTA, CDR2 FQGNSA. The CDR3 is made up of 14 amino acids. V was shortened by 3 bases and J by 4 bases, with 10 bases between the two germline ends. CDR3 coding DNA: TGTGCCAGCAGCTTGCTCTCAGGGTACAATGAGCAGTTCTTC. It encodes CASSLLSGYNEQFF. The variable domain in full, completed from reference TRBV7-2 and TRBJ2-1, reads GAGVSQSPSNKVTEKGKDVELRCDPISGHTALYWYRQSLGQGLEFLIYFQGNSAPDKSGLPSDRFSAERTGGSVSTLTIQRTQQEDSAVYLCASSLLSGYNEQFFGPGTRLTVL.

The J gene is TRBJ1-2, the V gene TRBV28, with D hard to call. The CDR3 runs to 12 residues. Trimming shortened V by 3 bases and J by 3 bases, and 5 bases separated the two germline ends. Germline loops: CDR1 MDHEN, CDR2 SYDVKM. The CDR3 is CASSFRDYGYTF. The CDR3 DNA reads as TGTGCCAGCAGTTTCCGGGACTATGGCTACACCTTC.

J is TRBJ2-3 and V is TRBV7-2; 9 bases line up with TRBD2. Trimming cost V 2 bases and J 2 bases; bases outside gene matches: 5. The CDR3 runs to 16 residues. In germline, CDR1 is SGHTA, CDR2 FQGNSA. CDR3 sequence reads: CASSLFPSGNTDTQYF. The CDR3 DNA follows: TGTGCCAGCAGCTTATTCCCTAGCGGGAACACAGATACGCAGTATTTT.

This clone was detected only once. The rearrangement links TRBV11-3 to TRBJ2-4; weak D call: TRBD2 (6 bases). The CDR3 consists of 20 residues. The V gene's germline CDR1 is SGHNT and CDR2 YENEEA. V dropped 2 bases and J dropped 6 bases, with 29 bases sitting between them. The CDR3 sequence: CASSLTGLPLAGSSVNIQYF. CDR3 in DNA: TGTGCCAGCAGCTTAACAGGTTTGCCACTAGCCGGAAGCTCCGTAAACATTCAGTACTTC.

This sequence joins TRBV27 and TRBJ1-2; TRBD1 might be the D (6 bases). There are 13 residues in the CDR3. The V and J ends lost 8 bases and 3 bases respectively, with 13 bases between them. Germline V gene lookup returns CDR1 MNHEY and CDR2 SMNVEV (reference sequence). Here the CDR3 reads CASGIGGYYGYTF. In nucleotides, the CDR3 is TGTGCCAGCGGAATAGGGGGTTACTATGGCTACACCTTC.

The gene calls are TRBV19 and TRBJ1-2; D perhaps matches TRBD1 (6 bases). The CDR3 has 15 amino acids. Trimming cost V 6 bases and J 3 bases, with 17 bases left between them. Germline CDR1 LNHDA, CDR2 SQIVND (reference sequence). The CDR3 DNA sequence: TGTGCCAGTAGAGAAGGACAGAGCCTTGACTATGGCTACACCTTC. Residues: CASREGQSLDYGYTF.

The chain joins TRBV27 to TRBJ2-7; perhaps TRBD1 as D (5 bases). There are 15 residues in the CDR3. The V end was cut by 4 bases, the J end by 1 base, with 14 bases between. Germline V gives CDR1 MNHEY, CDR2 SMNVEV (reference sequence). The CDR3 region is CASSSLYGHSYEQYF. The CDR3 bases are TGTGCCAGCAGTTCCCTTTACGGACATTCCTACGAGCAGTACTTC.

The V gene is TRBV9, the J gene TRBJ2-7; TRBD2 might be the D (6 bases). Trimming took off 0 bases at V and 3 bases at J, with 16 bases between the two ends. The CDR3 has 16 amino acids. Per the germline V gene, CDR1 is SGDLS and CDR2 is YYNGEE. This CDR3 reads CASSVAARGDHYEQYV. The CDR3 DNA follows: TGTGCCAGCAGCGTAGCTGCACGCGGGGATCACTACGAGCAGTACGTC.

The rearrangement uses TRBV9 and TRBJ1-3; D not certain. Between the trimmed V and J ends, which lost 4 bases and 8 bases, there was a span of 16 bases. The CDR3 length is 14 residues. The V gene's germline CDR1 is SGDLS and CDR2 YYNGEE. CDR3 region: CASSPGSVEHTIYF. CDR3 coding DNA: TGTGCCAGCAGCCCCGGGTCGGTCGAACACACCATATATTTT. The variable domain in full, completed from reference TRBV9 and TRBJ1-3, reads DSGVTQTPKHLITATGQRVTLRCSPRSGDLSVYWYQQSLDQGLQFLIQYYNGEERAKGNILERFSAQQFPDLHSELNLSSLELGDSALYFCASSPGSVEHTIYFGEGSWLTVV.

V is TRBV6-1 and J is TRBJ1-2, with TRBD1 identical over 9 bases. The V and J ends lost 3 bases and 5 bases, in that order; junction bases with no gene match: 7. Germline assignment: CDR1 MNHNS and CDR2 SASEGT. The CDR3 extends over 15 amino acids. Here the CDR3 reads CASSEYRGRGYGYTF. For the CDR3, the DNA is TGTGCCAGCAGTGAGTACAGGGGGCGCGGGTATGGCTACACCTTC.

This rearrangement joins TRBV6-1 to TRBJ1-5; no reliable D call. The length of the CDR3 is 15 residues. V lost 3 bases and J lost 0, with 9 bases in between. Per germline, CDR1 MNHNS and CDR2 SASEGT. In DNA, the CDR3 is TGTGCCAGCAGTGAGGCCAAAAGTAGCAATCAGCCCCAGCATTTT. Protein: CASSEAKSSNQPQHF.

The J gene is TRBJ2-7, the V gene TRBV19, with TRBD2 as a possible D gene (5 bases). The CDR3 sequence is 17 residues long. With 0 bases removed from V and 2 bases from J, the gap between germline ends came to 17 bases. Germline lookup yields CDR1 LNHDA and CDR2 SQIVND (reference sequence). CDR3 DNA sequence: TGTGCCAGTAGTATAGATGTGAGGGCAAGACCCCCCTACGAGCAGTACGTC. Its protein product is CASSIDVRARPPYEQYV.

This chain links TRBV19 with TRBJ2-3; TRBD2 agrees at 9 bases. The J segment lost 4 bases and the V segment lost 0 bases, leaving 2 bases of the junction unmatched. The V gene's germline CDR1 is LNHDA and CDR2 SQIVND (reference sequence). This CDR3 has 15 residues. The CDR3 region is CASSIEGTSSDTQYF. CDR3 bases: TGTGCCAGTAGTATAGAGGGGACTAGCTCAGATACGCAGTATTTT. Complete variable domain (other parts from reference TRBV19 and TRBJ2-3): DGGITQSPKYLFRKEGQNVTLSCEQNLNHDAMYWYRQDPGQGLRLIYYSQIVNDFQKGDIAEGYSVSREKKESFPLTVTSAQKNPTAFYLCASSIEGTSSDTQYFGPGTRLTVL.

The J gene is TRBJ1-4, the V gene TRBV18, with a tentative D call TRBD1 (5 bases). V was cut by 5 bases and J by 7 bases, with 14 bases left in between. The CDR3 spans 14 residues. Per the germline V gene, CDR1 is KGHSH and CDR2 is LQKENI. The CDR3: CASSNPGLGEKLFF. CDR3 nucleotides: TGTGCCAGCTCAAATCCAGGGCTAGGTGAAAAACTGTTTTTT.

The chain uses TRBV9 and TRBJ2-1; D might be TRBD2 (6 bases). The ends were cut back, 2 bases at V and 2 bases at J, with 14 bases in the middle. Germline values: CDR1 SGDLS, CDR2 YYNGEE. The CDR3 spans 16 residues. The CDR3 region is CASSVRGLATYNEQFF. CDR3 nucleotides: TGTGCCAGCAGCGTTAGAGGCCTAGCGACCTACAATGAGCAGTTCTTC.

The V call is TRBV27, the J call TRBJ2-1; a weak D match, TRBD2 (6 bases). V dropped 3 bases and J dropped 4 bases, with 16 bases sitting between them. Germline values: CDR1 MNHEY, CDR2 SMNVEV (reference sequence). This CDR3 contains 16 residues. The CDR3 region is CASSLSGGTGYNEQFF. The CDR3 DNA reads TGTGCCAGCAGTTTGTCTGGCGGGACGGGATACAATGAGCAGTTCTTC.

The chain uses TRBV15 and TRBJ2-5; TRBD1 might be the D (5 bases). The V gene lost 0 bases and the J gene lost 5 bases, with 10 bases spanning the gap. This CDR3 comprises 14 residues. The germline V gene has CDR1 LNHNV and CDR2 YYDKDF (reference sequence). The CDR3: CATSRDGRVETQYF. For the CDR3, the DNA is TGTGCCACCAGCAGAGACGGCAGGGTCGAGACCCAGTACTTC.

The chain couples TRBV7-2 to TRBJ1-2; D remains ambiguous. Germline CDR1 SGHTA, CDR2 FQGNSA. This CDR3 comprises 13 residues. V shed 2 bases and J shed 5 bases, with 9 bases lying between them. As DNA, the CDR3 is TGTGCCAGCAGCTTATTTTCCGGGTATGGCTACACCTTC. As protein: CASSLFSGYGYTF.

In the case of this clone: At one end, the junction sequence differs from germline, possibly due to a read error. In DNA, the CDR3 is TGTGCCAGCATGCGGGGGTCCGGGACTAGCGTGTTC. Its translation: CASMRGSGTSVF. The chain has TRBV7-9 and TRBJ2-7; 10 bases are a match to TRBD2. CDR1 is SEHNR and CDR2 is FQNEAQ in the germline V gene (reference sequence). This CDR3 region has 12 residues. Full variable domain (rest looked up from reference TRBV7-9 and TRBJ2-7): DTGVSQNPRHKITKRGQNVTFRCDPISEHNRLYWYRQTLGQGPEFLTYFQNEAQLEKSRLLSDRFSAERPKGSFSTLEIQRTEQGDSAMYLCASMRGSGTSVFGPGTRLTVT.

This chain connects TRBV4-1 to TRBJ2-1; no reliable D call. V was clipped by 4 bases and J by 7 bases, with 20 bases between them. This CDR3 comprises 16 residues. From germline, CDR1 is MGHRA and CDR2 YSYEKL. The CDR3 DNA is TGCGCCAGCAGCCCCGTTGGCCAATCTGTTTTAAATGAGCAGTTCTTC. It specifies CASSPVGQSVLNEQFF.